These T cell receptor beta chains were read from a single sample in a study of response to subunit inactivated influenza vaccine. TCRdb ran MiXCR on the RT-PCR reads and lists one entry per CDR3 protein. The repertoire holds almost 600,000 distinct CDR3 sequences, approximately 14% seen once, with around 10% in the top ten. This sample comprised PBMCs from blood, obtained 12 days after vaccination. Every receptor here comes from a man between 45 and 60 years old who received an inactivated influenza vaccine. Each CDR3 is given with its conserved first and last residue. A D gene is named only where the DNA matches it firmly. Size is omitted from some rows. Given values are once, few, many or a class for expanded clones.

d_call	clone_size	v_call	j_call	cdr3_aa	cdr3_nt
NA	NA	TRBV28	TRBJ2-1	CASSLASLIFEQFF	TGTGCCAGCAGTTTGGCTAGTCTGATATTTGAGCAGTTCTTC
NA	few	TRBV18	TRBJ2-5	CASSPVRSETQYF	TGTGCCAGCTCACCAGTTAGGTCGGAGACCCAGTACTTC
NA	few	TRBV20-1	TRBJ2-3	CSARAILNTDTQYF	TGCAGTGCTAGAGCCATTCTCAACACAGATACGCAGTATTTT
TRBD1	few	TRBV29-1	TRBJ2-3	CSVTRREGGSTDTQYF	TGCAGCGTCACACGACGTGAAGGGGGCTCCACAGATACGCAGTATTTT
NA	few	TRBV28	TRBJ1-1	CASSFQGPGMNTEAFF	TGTGCCAGCAGTTTCCAAGGCCCAGGGATGAACACTGAAGCTTTCTTT
TRBD1	NA	TRBV19	TRBJ2-7	CASSIRTGLYEQYF	TGTGCCAGTAGTATCCGGACAGGCCTCTACGAGCAGTACTTC
NA	NA	TRBV5-1	TRBJ1-1	CASSLDPGLMNTEAFF	TGCGCCAGCAGCTTGGATCCAGGACTGATGAACACTGAAGCTTTCTTT
NA	NA	TRBV12-3/TRBV12-4	TRBJ1-2	CASIGGTQNYGYTF	TGTGCCAGCATCGGGGGAACTCAAAACTATGGCTACACCTTC
NA	few	TRBV6-2/TRBV6-3	TRBJ2-2	CASSRWTANTGELFF	TGTGCCAGCAGTCGGTGGACGGCGAACACCGGGGAGCTGTTTTTT
TRBD1	few	TRBV5-6	TRBJ1-3	CASSTPGQISGNTIYF	TGTGCCAGCAGCACCCCGGGACAGATCTCTGGAAACACCATATATTTT
NA	NA	TRBV3-1	TRBJ2-7	CASSLLTAYEQYF	TGTGCCAGCAGTCTACTAACAGCGTACGAGCAGTACTTC
NA	NA	TRBV15	TRBJ2-7	CATSRDQASSYEQYF	TGTGCCACCAGCAGAGATCAGGCGAGCTCCTACGAGCAGTACTTC
TRBD2	few	TRBV7-9	TRBJ2-3	CASTVLADTDTQYF	TGTGCCAGCACCGTACTAGCGGACACAGATACGCAGTATTTT
TRBD1	many	TRBV4-1	TRBJ2-7	CASSRPSGTGGYEQYF	TGCGCCAGCAGCCGACCGTCCGGGACAGGGGGCTACGAGCAGTACTTC
TRBD2	NA	TRBV4-3	TRBJ2-1	CASSHQLAGPYNEQFF	TGCGCCAGCAGCCACCAACTAGCGGGACCCTACAATGAGCAGTTCTTC
NA	few	TRBV24-1	TRBJ2-2	CATSGTAGGAGELFF	TGTGCCACCAGTGGTACCGCGGGCGGTGCCGGGGAGCTGTTTTTT
NA	many	TRBV6-1	TRBJ1-5	CASSDLGGFDQPQHF	TGTGCCAGCAGTGATCTGGGCGGTTTCGATCAGCCCCAGCATTTT
NA	few	TRBV18	TRBJ2-1	CASSPRGPGEGQFF	TGTGCCAGCTCACCCCGGGGACCTGGCGAGGGGCAGTTCTTC
TRBD2	NA	TRBV4-3	TRBJ2-5	CASSQGASGGGTQYF	TGCGCCAGCAGCCAAGGAGCTAGCGGGGGGGGCACCCAGTACTTC
NA	NA	TRBV6-2/TRBV6-3	TRBJ1-5	CASSPPILAGSNQPQHF	TGTGCCAGCAGTCCCCCCATCCTTGCAGGCAGCAATCAGCCCCAGCATTTT
TRBD1	NA	TRBV4-1	TRBJ2-2	CASSQGGDWAGTGNTGELFF	TGCGCCAGCAGCCAAGGAGGGGACTGGGCAGGGACAGGGAACACCGGGGAGCTGTTTTTT
NA	few	TRBV7-9	TRBJ1-1	CASSWTPNTEAFF	TGTGCCAGCAGCTGGACACCGAACACTGAAGCTTTCTTT
TRBD1	many	TRBV28	TRBJ2-1	CASSPGWGQGHEQFF	TGTGCCAGCAGTCCGGGGTGGGGACAGGGACATGAGCAGTTCTTC
NA	NA	TRBV20-1	TRBJ2-7	CSAGQMLYEQYF	TGCAGTGCCGGACAGATGCTCTACGAGCAGTACTTC
NA	many	TRBV5-5	TRBJ1-5	CASSSRDANQPQHF	TGTGCCAGCAGCTCACGGGACGCCAATCAGCCCCAGCATTTT
NA	NA	TRBV4-2	TRBJ2-5	CASSQDRRGSETQYF	TGTGCCAGCAGCCAAGACCGAAGAGGTTCCGAGACCCAGTACTTC
TRBD1	NA	TRBV29-1	TRBJ2-7	CSVVRQGADEQYF	TGCAGCGTTGTACGACAGGGGGCGGACGAGCAGTACTTC
TRBD2	few	TRBV12-3/TRBV12-4	TRBJ2-1	CASRALAGMWNEQFF	TGTGCCAGCAGGGCTCTAGCGGGGATGTGGAATGAGCAGTTCTTC
NA	few	TRBV5-1	TRBJ1-3	CASSLGDNTIYF	TGCGCCAGCAGCTTGGGGGATAACACCATATATTTT
TRBD2	many	TRBV18	TRBJ2-7	CASSPRSGVYEQYF	TGTGCCAGCTCACCTCGGAGCGGGGTCTACGAGCAGTACTTC
NA	many	TRBV10-3	TRBJ2-1	CAISESRQWSSYNEQFF	TGTGCCATCAGTGAGTCTCGGCAGTGGAGCTCCTACAATGAGCAGTTCTTC
TRBD2	NA	TRBV28	TRBJ2-2	CASRGTSGQNTGELFF	TGTGCCAGCAGGGGGACTAGCGGTCAAAACACCGGGGAGCTGTTTTTT
TRBD2	once	TRBV11-2	TRBJ2-7	CASSREGLEQYF	TGTGCCAGCAGCCGGGAGGGATTGGAGCAGTACTTC
NA	NA	TRBV20-1	TRBJ1-1	CSARDVRGSGAFF	TGCAGTGCTAGAGATGTACGCGGGAGTGGCGCTTTCTTT
TRBD1	few	TRBV12-3/TRBV12-4	TRBJ1-1	CASTLRTGGAFF	TGTGCCAGCACCCTCCGGACAGGGGGAGCTTTCTTT
NA	NA	TRBV6-5	TRBJ2-5	CASSYPPGGSPRETQYF	TGTGCCAGCAGTTACCCACCCGGGGGTAGTCCAAGAGAAACCCAGTACTTC
NA	NA	TRBV4-1	TRBJ2-1	CASSQVSYNEQFF	TGCGCCAGCAGCCAAGTCAGCTACAATGAGCAGTTCTTC
NA	few	TRBV21-1	TRBJ1-2	CASSICGNRVGGYTF	TGTGCCAGCAGCATCTGTGGGAACAGGGTGGGCGGCTACACCTTC
TRBD2	NA	TRBV20-1	TRBJ2-3	CSASLAVNTDTQYF	TGCAGTGCTAGCCTAGCGGTTAACACAGATACGCAGTATTTT
TRBD1	many	TRBV10-3	TRBJ1-6	CAISEGTANSPLHF	TGTGCCATCAGTGAAGGGACAGCTAATTCACCCCTCCACTTT
NA	few	TRBV20-1	TRBJ2-2	CSAETSRVGDTGELFF	TGCAGTGCTGAAACCTCCAGGGTAGGCGACACCGGGGAGCTGTTTTTT
TRBD2	NA	TRBV4-1	TRBJ2-6	CASSQDPGGGANVLTF	TGCGCCAGCAGCCAAGATCCGGGAGGTGGGGCCAACGTCCTGACTTTC
TRBD2	NA	TRBV6-1	TRBJ2-2	CASSQGLAGPTGELFF	TGTGCCAGCAGTCAGGGACTAGCGGGTCCCACCGGGGAGCTGTTTTTT
NA	few	TRBV20-1	TRBJ1-5	CSARRRAGNQPQHF	TGCAGTGCTAGGCGCCGGGCGGGCAATCAGCCCCAGCATTTT
NA	NA	TRBV12-3/TRBV12-4	TRBJ2-1	CASSFPGDGYNEQFF	TGTGCCAGCAGTTTCCCAGGGGACGGCTACAATGAGCAGTTCTTC
TRBD1	many	TRBV28	TRBJ2-7	CASSLPGTGNNAYNYEQYF	TGTGCCAGCAGTCTTCCGGGGACAGGGAATAACGCGTACAACTACGAGCAGTACTTC
NA	few	TRBV2	TRBJ2-4	CASSDTGGLIAKNIQYF	TGTGCCAGCAGCGACACCGGGGGCCTGATAGCCAAAAACATTCAGTACTTC
NA	NA	TRBV4-3	TRBJ2-2	CASSQDEGRVTGELFF	TGCGCCAGCAGCCAAGATGAGGGGAGAGTAACCGGGGAGCTGTTTTTT
TRBD1	NA	TRBV30	TRBJ2-1	CAWSVLGQGPSEQFF	TGTGCCTGGAGTGTATTAGGACAGGGCCCTTCCGAGCAGTTCTTC
TRBD1	few	TRBV2	TRBJ2-2	CASSQGQGWTGELFF	TGTGCCAGCAGCCAGGGACAGGGGTGGACCGGGGAGCTGTTTTTT
NA	few	TRBV29-1	TRBJ1-1	CSAWAFVRVQGDTEAFF	TGCAGCGCTTGGGCTTTTGTCCGGGTACAGGGCGACACTGAAGCTTTCTTT
NA	few	TRBV20-1	TRBJ2-7	CSARDPGIYEQYF	TGCAGTGCTAGAGATCCAGGAATCTACGAGCAGTACTTC
NA	many	TRBV5-1	TRBJ2-3	CASSLGQTSTDTQYF	TGCGCCAGCAGCTTGGGACAAACTAGCACAGATACGCAGTATTTT